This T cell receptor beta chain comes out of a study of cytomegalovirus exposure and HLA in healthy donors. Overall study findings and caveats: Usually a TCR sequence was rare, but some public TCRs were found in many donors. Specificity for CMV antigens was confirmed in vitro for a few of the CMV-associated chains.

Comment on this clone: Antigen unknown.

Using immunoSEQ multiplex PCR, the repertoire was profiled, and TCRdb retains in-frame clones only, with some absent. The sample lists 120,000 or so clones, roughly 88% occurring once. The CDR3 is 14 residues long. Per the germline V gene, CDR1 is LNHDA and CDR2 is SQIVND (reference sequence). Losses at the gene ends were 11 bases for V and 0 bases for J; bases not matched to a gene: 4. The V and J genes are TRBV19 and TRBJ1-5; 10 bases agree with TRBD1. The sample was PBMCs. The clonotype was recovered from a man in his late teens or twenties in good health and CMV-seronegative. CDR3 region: CACGTGDSNQPQHF. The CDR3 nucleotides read TGTGCCTGCGGGACAGGGGATAGCAATCAGCCCCAGCATTTT.